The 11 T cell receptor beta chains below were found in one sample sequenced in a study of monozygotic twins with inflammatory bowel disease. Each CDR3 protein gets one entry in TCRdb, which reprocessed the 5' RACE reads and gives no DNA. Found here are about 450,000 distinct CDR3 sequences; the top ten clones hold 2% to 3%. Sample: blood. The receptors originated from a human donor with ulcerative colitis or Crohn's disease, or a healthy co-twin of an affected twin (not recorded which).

This CDR3 reads CASSLASGVSYEQYF. V is TRBV7-2 and J is TRBJ2-7; the D call of TRBD2 rests on TCRdb alone, since no DNA is present to check it. The CDR3 contains 15 residues. CDR1 and CDR2 from the germline V gene are SGHTA and FQGNSA.

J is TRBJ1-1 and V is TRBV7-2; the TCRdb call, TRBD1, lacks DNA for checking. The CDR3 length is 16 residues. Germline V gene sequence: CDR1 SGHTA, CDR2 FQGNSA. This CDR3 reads CASSSDRLTGGAGAFF. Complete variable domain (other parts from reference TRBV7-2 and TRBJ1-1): GAGVSQSPSNKVTEKGKDVELRCDPISGHTALYWYRQSLGQGLEFLIYFQGNSAPDKSGLPSDRFSAERTGGSVSTLTIQRTQQEDSAVYLCASSSDRLTGGAGAFFGQGTRLTVV.

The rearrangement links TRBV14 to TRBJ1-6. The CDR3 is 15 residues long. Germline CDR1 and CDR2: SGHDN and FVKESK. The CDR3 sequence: CASSQDQKGRSPLHF.

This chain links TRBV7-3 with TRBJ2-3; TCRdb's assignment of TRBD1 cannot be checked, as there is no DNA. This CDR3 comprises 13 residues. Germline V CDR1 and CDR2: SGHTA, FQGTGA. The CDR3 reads CASSSGATDTQYF.

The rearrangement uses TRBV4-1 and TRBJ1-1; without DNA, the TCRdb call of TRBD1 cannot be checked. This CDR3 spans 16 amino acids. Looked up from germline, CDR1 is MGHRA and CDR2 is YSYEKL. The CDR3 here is CASSQDPLGRNTEAFF.

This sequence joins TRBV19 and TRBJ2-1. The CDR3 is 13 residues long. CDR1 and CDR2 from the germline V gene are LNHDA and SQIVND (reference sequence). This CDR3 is CATSPTPYNEQFF.

CDR3 sequence: CASSFGSPTEQYF. J is TRBJ2-7 and V is TRBV7-2; there is no DNA to check the TCRdb D call of TRBD1. The germline CDR1 and CDR2 sequences are SGHTA and FQGNSA. The CDR3 sequence is 13 residues long.

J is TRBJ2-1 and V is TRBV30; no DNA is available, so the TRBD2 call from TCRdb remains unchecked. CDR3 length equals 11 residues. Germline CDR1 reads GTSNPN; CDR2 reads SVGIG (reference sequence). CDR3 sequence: CAWSRGSEQFF.

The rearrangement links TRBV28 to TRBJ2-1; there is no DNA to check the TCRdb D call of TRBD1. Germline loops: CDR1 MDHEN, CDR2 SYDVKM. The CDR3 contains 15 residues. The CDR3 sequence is CASSLRDQGKNEQFF.

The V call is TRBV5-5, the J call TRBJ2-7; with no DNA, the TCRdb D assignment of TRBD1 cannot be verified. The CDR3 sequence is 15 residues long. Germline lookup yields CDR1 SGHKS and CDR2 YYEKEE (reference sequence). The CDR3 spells CASSATGFGSYEQYF.

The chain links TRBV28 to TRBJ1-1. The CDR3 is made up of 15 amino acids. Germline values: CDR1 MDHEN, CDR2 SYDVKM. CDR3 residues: CASSLASVGRTEAFF.